This T cell receptor beta chain is from a study of T cell responses to AZD1222 COVID-19 vaccine. Study-level points and caveats: In a largely white British group with more females than males, clonal diversity was possibly underestimated. All repertoire sampling was performed exclusively after the peak T cell response. Along spike, vaccine-associated CD4 TCRs were found throughout, with dominance at 160-218 and 743-854.

Only in-frame clones appear in the TCRdb table, and some are missing; sequencing was by immunoSEQ multiplex PCR. The repertoire holds around 100,000 clones, with 70% to 90% as singletons. Germline CDR1 and CDR2: SGHAT and FQNNGV. The length of the CDR3 is 19 residues. Trimming cost V 4 bases and J 8 bases, with 30 bases left between them. Regarding this clone: As yet, its antigen is unknown.

The chain joins TRBV11-2 to TRBJ2-1; D possibly corresponds to TRBD1 (6 bases). The sequence was obtained from an adult who received the AZD1222 COVID-19 vaccine. Sequencing was performed on peripheral blood, taken 28 days after the second AZD1222 dose. CDR3 nucleotides: TGTGCCAGCAGCTCAAAAAAAACACAGGGTTTGGGACAACGGGATGAGCAGTTCTTC. The encoded protein is CASSSKKTQGLGQRDEQFF.